Below, 4 T cell receptor beta chains from the same sample are listed, as sequenced in a study of blood T cell repertoires in COVID-19. Libraries were prepared by immunoSEQ multiplex PCR; TCRdb keeps only in-frame clonotypes and omits some of them. The data show approximately 210,000 clones, 75% to 85% seen once. The sample taken for sequencing was PBMCs or T cells enriched from blood (not recorded which). The receptor source for this set is a woman between 50 and 59 years old with acute COVID-19.

The chain employs TRBV3-1 (or the pseudogene TRBV3-2) and TRBJ1-4; 8 bases are shared with TRBD1. CDR1 is LGHDT, CDR2 YNNKEL, per germline (reference sequence). This CDR3 contains 15 residues. V lost 2 bases and J lost 4; bases outside the gene matches: 3. The CDR3 region has the DNA TGTGCCAGCAGCCAAATGACAGGGGTTAATGAAAAACTGTTTTTT. This gives the protein CASSQMTGVNEKLFF.

The genes are TRBV7-2 and TRBJ1-1; 8 nucleotides agree with TRBD1. V gave up 5 bases and J gave up 6 bases; unmatched junction bases: 11. The germline gives CDR1 SGHTA, CDR2 FQGNSA. The CDR3 is made up of 15 amino acids. CDR3 sequence reads: CASSNQGAHLAEAFF. CDR3 coding DNA: TGTGCCAGCAGCAACCAGGGGGCGCATTTAGCTGAAGCTTTCTTT.

The J gene is TRBJ2-3, the V gene TRBV7-2; possibly TRBD2 for D (5 bases). Germline CDR1 is SGHTA and CDR2 is FQGNSA. CDR3 length equals 15 residues. V gave up 2 bases and J gave up 10 bases, with 19 bases separating them. The CDR3 sequence is CASSLLVPPGVSQYF. The CDR3 bases are TGTGCCAGCAGCTTACTAGTCCCCCCCGGGGTGTCGCAGTATTTT.

This clone has just one count. The V call is TRBV5-1, the J call TRBJ2-2; D is perhaps TRBD1 (5 bases). V dropped 6 bases and J dropped 0 bases, with 12 bases sitting between them. Germline V gene data show CDR1 as SGHRS and CDR2 as YFSETQ. The CDR3 contains 15 residues. The CDR3 nucleotides read TGCGCCAGCACGCCAAGGGGTACGAACACCGGGGAGCTGTTTTTT. It codes for CASTPRGTNTGELFF.